The following is a T cell receptor (beta chain) sequence with its context. The CDR3 has 13 residues. V was pared by 0 bases and J by 5 bases, with 7 bases between. From germline, CDR1 is SGHDN and CDR2 FVKESK. Methods used by the authors: Cell counts per sample came from amplifying reference gene primers. Only in-frame clones appear in the TCRdb table, and some are missing; sequencing was by immunoSEQ multiplex PCR. That table supplies the V and J calls and clone size; D and trimming were determined from the DNA. The sample yields 140,000 to 150,000 clones, around 81% seen once. These data belong to a study of blood T cell repertoires in COVID-19. Study as a whole: The samples span acute and convalescent COVID-19 from the United States, Italy and Spain. From T cells, B-cell-depleted T cells, or PBMCs came the material, which was cDNA or gDNA.

The clonotype originates from a man aged 55 to 70 with active or convalescent COVID-19. Sequencing used peripheral blood. The V and J genes are TRBV14 and TRBJ2-5; D remains unclear. The CDR3 region is CASSQDLRETQYF. CDR3 nucleotides: TGTGCCAGCAGCCAAGATCTACGGGAGACCCAGTACTTC.